Listed below are T cell receptor beta chains from one sample, sequenced in a study of Ad26.COV2.S vaccination and SARS-CoV-2 variants. Profiled with immunoSEQ multiplex PCR; TCRdb holds only in-frame clones, not every one. In the table there are approximately 410,000 clones, over 75% of which are singletons. Sequences were derived from peripheral blood, sampled in a trial of Ad26.COV2.S vaccine versus placebo. The receptor source for this set is a person between 18 and 60 years old who received the Ad26.COV2.S COVID-19 vaccine or a placebo. CDR3s include the opening cysteine and the closing phenylalanine or tryptophan. The order of the fields is clone size, J gene, D gene, V gene, CDR3 protein, CDR3 DNA. A D gene is named only where the DNA matches it firmly. The listing skips clone size in some rows; elsewhere it reads once, few, many or a size class.

clone size: NA
J gene: TRBJ1-6
D gene: TRBD1
V gene: TRBV6-2/TRBV6-3
CDR3 protein: CASSSRQGPNSPLHF
CDR3 DNA: TGTGCCAGCAGCTCCCGACAGGGACCTAATTCACCCCTCCACTTT

clone size: few
J gene: TRBJ2-1
D gene: NA
V gene: TRBV6-4
CDR3 protein: CASSDSTWGEQFF
CDR3 DNA: TGTGCCAGCAGTGACTCGACATGGGGTGAGCAGTTCTTC

clone size: NA
J gene: TRBJ1-2
D gene: NA
V gene: TRBV19
CDR3 protein: CASIPEGSTNYGYTF
CDR3 DNA: TGTGCCAGTATTCCCGAGGGCTCAACTAACTATGGCTACACCTTC

clone size: NA
J gene: TRBJ1-4
D gene: NA
V gene: TRBV6-5
CDR3 protein: CASLENEKLFF
CDR3 DNA: TGTGCCAGCCTCGAAAATGAAAAACTGTTTTTT

clone size: NA
J gene: TRBJ1-4
D gene: NA
V gene: TRBV11-2
CDR3 protein: CASSRAMVTNEKLFF
CDR3 DNA: TGTGCCAGCAGCCGGGCCATGGTAACTAATGAAAAACTGTTTTTT

clone size: NA
J gene: TRBJ2-1
D gene: NA
V gene: TRBV28
CDR3 protein: CASSFTGPVEQFF
CDR3 DNA: TGTGCCAGCAGTTTTACGGGCCCCGTTGAGCAGTTCTTC

clone size: NA
J gene: TRBJ1-2
D gene: NA
V gene: TRBV6-6
CDR3 protein: CASSIGDGGYTF
CDR3 DNA: TGTGCCAGCTCTATAGGGGACGGTGGCTACACCTTC

clone size: NA
J gene: TRBJ2-3
D gene: NA
V gene: TRBV19
CDR3 protein: CASSMPGRTDTQYF
CDR3 DNA: TGTGCCAGTAGTATGCCCGGGCGCACAGATACGCAGTATTTT

clone size: NA
J gene: TRBJ2-7
D gene: TRBD2
V gene: TRBV19
CDR3 protein: CASSTLAGGPYEQYF
CDR3 DNA: TGTGCCAGTAGTACACTAGCGGGAGGACCTTACGAGCAGTACTTC

clone size: NA
J gene: TRBJ1-6
D gene: NA
V gene: TRBV29-1
CDR3 protein: CSAVVSDDSPLHF
CDR3 DNA: TGCAGCGCCGTGGTGTCGGACGATTCACCCCTCCACTTT

clone size: NA
J gene: TRBJ1-5
D gene: TRBD1
V gene: TRBV15
CDR3 protein: CATSRSTGRDRRGQPQHF
CDR3 DNA: TGTGCCACCAGCAGGTCAACGGGCCGGGACAGGAGGGGACAGCCCCAGCATTTT

clone size: NA
J gene: TRBJ2-1
D gene: TRBD1
V gene: TRBV19
CDR3 protein: CASSRGQGIHNEQFF
CDR3 DNA: TGTGCCAGTAGTAGGGGACAGGGCATCCACAATGAGCAGTTCTTC

clone size: NA
J gene: TRBJ2-1
D gene: NA
V gene: TRBV27
CDR3 protein: CASTMVVGGEQFF
CDR3 DNA: TGTGCCAGCACCATGGTGGTAGGGGGTGAGCAGTTCTTC

clone size: NA
J gene: TRBJ2-7
D gene: NA
V gene: TRBV11-3
CDR3 protein: CASSDRWGEQYF
CDR3 DNA: TGTGCCAGCAGCGATAGATGGGGGGAGCAGTACTTC

clone size: NA
J gene: TRBJ2-1
D gene: TRBD1
V gene: TRBV7-3
CDR3 protein: CASSLEGQGYNEQFF
CDR3 DNA: TGTGCCAGCAGCTTAGAGGGACAGGGCTACAATGAGCAGTTCTTC

clone size: NA
J gene: TRBJ1-5
D gene: NA
V gene: TRBV6-1
CDR3 protein: CASSDMGDSNQPQHF
CDR3 DNA: TGTGCCAGCAGTGACATGGGAGATAGCAATCAGCCCCAGCATTTT

clone size: NA
J gene: TRBJ2-7
D gene: TRBD1
V gene: TRBV28
CDR3 protein: CASHVGPGQRSEQYF
CDR3 DNA: TGTGCCAGTCACGTGGGCCCGGGACAGAGGTCCGAGCAGTACTTC

clone size: NA
J gene: TRBJ2-2
D gene: TRBD1
V gene: TRBV29-1
CDR3 protein: CSGNSGTGGTGELFF
CDR3 DNA: TGCAGCGGCAACTCCGGGACAGGGGGCACCGGGGAGCTGTTTTTT

clone size: NA
J gene: TRBJ1-1
D gene: NA
V gene: TRBV12-2
CDR3 protein: CASRLVWATEAFF
CDR3 DNA: TGTGCAAGTCGCTTAGTATGGGCGACTGAAGCTTTCTTT

clone size: NA
J gene: TRBJ2-3
D gene: NA
V gene: TRBV7-2
CDR3 protein: CASSRSSSTDTQYF
CDR3 DNA: TGTGCCAGCAGCCGCAGTTCGAGCACAGATACGCAGTATTTT

clone size: few
J gene: TRBJ1-1
D gene: NA
V gene: TRBV11-2
CDR3 protein: CASSDSTGYSEAFF
CDR3 DNA: TGTGCCAGCAGCGATTCTACAGGGTATTCTGAAGCTTTCTTT

clone size: NA
J gene: TRBJ1-2
D gene: NA
V gene: TRBV4-1
CDR3 protein: CASSQEQGIRNYGYTF
CDR3 DNA: TGCGCCAGCAGCCAAGAACAGGGTATAAGGAACTATGGCTACACCTTC

clone size: NA
J gene: TRBJ1-2
D gene: NA
V gene: TRBV7-3
CDR3 protein: CASSLSPAGYGYTF
CDR3 DNA: TGTGCCAGCAGCTTATCCCCAGCGGGGTATGGCTACACCTTC

clone size: NA
J gene: TRBJ2-7
D gene: TRBD1
V gene: TRBV10-3
CDR3 protein: CAISDYRGDEQYF
CDR3 DNA: TGTGCCATCAGTGATTACAGGGGAGACGAGCAGTACTTC

clone size: NA
J gene: TRBJ2-1
D gene: TRBD2
V gene: TRBV7-2
CDR3 protein: CASSLALGRGAYNEQFF
CDR3 DNA: TGTGCCAGCAGCTTAGCTTTAGGGCGGGGGGCCTACAATGAGCAGTTCTTC

clone size: NA
J gene: TRBJ1-1
D gene: TRBD1
V gene: TRBV28
CDR3 protein: CASSYRGRTEAFF
CDR3 DNA: TGTGCCAGCAGTTACAGGGGCCGCACCGAAGCTTTCTTT

clone size: NA
J gene: TRBJ2-1
D gene: TRBD2
V gene: TRBV3-1/TRBV3-2
CDR3 protein: CASSQGSLAGGQFF
CDR3 DNA: TGTGCCAGCAGCCAAGGTAGCCTAGCGGGGGGGCAGTTCTTC

clone size: NA
J gene: TRBJ2-7
D gene: TRBD2
V gene: TRBV10-3
CDR3 protein: CAIRAVGTRAHEQYF
CDR3 DNA: TGTGCCATCAGGGCGGTGGGGACTAGGGCCCACGAGCAGTACTTC

clone size: few
J gene: TRBJ2-3
D gene: NA
V gene: TRBV5-4
CDR3 protein: CASRRQVGVGTDTQYF
CDR3 DNA: TGTGCCAGCAGAAGACAGGTTGGGGTGGGCACAGATACGCAGTATTTT

clone size: once
J gene: TRBJ1-4
D gene: NA
V gene: TRBV30
CDR3 protein: CAWGNSDNEKLFF
CDR3 DNA: TGTGCCTGGGGCAATTCGGATAATGAAAAACTGTTTTTT

clone size: once
J gene: TRBJ2-3
D gene: TRBD2
V gene: TRBV30
CDR3 protein: CAWGAGLAGSTDTQYF
CDR3 DNA: TGTGCCTGGGGTGCGGGGCTAGCGGGGAGCACAGATACGCAGTATTTT

clone size: NA
J gene: TRBJ1-3
D gene: TRBD1
V gene: TRBV9
CDR3 protein: CASSPGLLTGTGGANTIYF
CDR3 DNA: TGTGCCAGCAGCCCCGGTCTCCTAACCGGGACAGGGGGCGCGAACACCATATATTTT

clone size: NA
J gene: TRBJ1-5
D gene: NA
V gene: TRBV30
CDR3 protein: CAWSLQVGNQPQHF
CDR3 DNA: TGTGCCTGGAGTTTACAGGTGGGCAATCAGCCCCAGCATTTT

clone size: NA
J gene: TRBJ1-3
D gene: NA
V gene: TRBV6-5
CDR3 protein: CASSYGPGGNTIYF
CDR3 DNA: TGTGCCAGCAGCTACGGGCCCGGAGGAAACACCATATATTTT

clone size: NA
J gene: TRBJ2-5
D gene: TRBD2
V gene: TRBV6-5
CDR3 protein: CASSRLAGPQETQYF
CDR3 DNA: TGTGCCAGCAGTAGACTAGCGGGACCTCAAGAGACCCAGTACTTC